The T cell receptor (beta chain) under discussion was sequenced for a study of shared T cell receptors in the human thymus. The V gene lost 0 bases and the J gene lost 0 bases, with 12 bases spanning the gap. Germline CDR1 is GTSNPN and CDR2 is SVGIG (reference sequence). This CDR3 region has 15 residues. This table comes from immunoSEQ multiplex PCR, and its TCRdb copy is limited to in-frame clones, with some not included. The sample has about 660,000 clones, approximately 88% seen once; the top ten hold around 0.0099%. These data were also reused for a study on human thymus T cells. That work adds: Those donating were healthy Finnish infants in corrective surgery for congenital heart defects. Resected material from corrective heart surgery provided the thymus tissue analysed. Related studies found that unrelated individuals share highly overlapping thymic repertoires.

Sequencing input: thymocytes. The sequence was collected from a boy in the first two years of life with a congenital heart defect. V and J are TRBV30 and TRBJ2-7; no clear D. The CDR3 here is CAWSVVGPSSYEQYF. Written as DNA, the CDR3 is TGTGCCTGGAGTGTTGTCGGTCCTAGCTCCTACGAGCAGTACTTC.